One T cell receptor beta chain is described in this entry. The target antigen is unknown. Trimming took off 3 bases at V and 3 bases at J, with 12 bases between the two ends. The CDR3 consists of 14 residues. Germline CDR1 and CDR2: SGHTA and FQGNSA. This entry comes from a study of beta chain features in type 1 diabetes. For the study at large: No age, gender or cell yield differences were seen between patients and healthy donors. Sorted cells from all samples, numbering 107,917,701, were examined. Study-wide findings and caveats: Fewer insertions but more deletions were seen at VDJ junctions in type 1 diabetes patients.

Using CD45RO/CCR7/CD25/CD127/CD95/CD27, CD4+ naive, central memory, regulatory and stem cell-like memory cells were sorted. The isolated RNA, all of it, was reverse transcribed, so expressed TCRB transcripts were what got sequenced. Generated by immunoSEQ multiplex PCR, the TCRdb table keeps only in-frame clones and is missing some. This sample carries hundreds of thousands of clones, about a sixth of them seen once, and the ten largest clones take 0.093%. The clonotype was recovered from a man between 18 and 29 years old in good health. This sequence joins TRBV7-2 and TRBJ2-7; D assignment may be TRBD1 or TRBD2 (6 bases each). The sample taken for sequencing was naive CD4+ T cells from blood. The DNA of the CDR3 is TGTGCCAGCAGCTTGGGCAGGGGACTCTACGAGCAGTACTTC. It translates to CASSLGRGLYEQYF.